The 9 T cell receptor beta chains in this list originate from one sample, sequenced in a study of CD8+CD57+ T cells in acquired aplastic anemia. CDR3 and TCR beta VDJ profiling relied on genomic DNA as the template. TCRdb reanalysed the reads using MiXCR and keeps one entry per CDR3 protein. There are 200,000 or so distinct CDR3 sequences in the sample; 50% to 75% occur only once, and around 46% lies in the top ten. Sequenced input: sorted CD4+, CD8+, or CD8+CD57+ T cells (not recorded which) from PBMCs. The source of these receptors is a human donor with severe aplastic anemia or a healthy control (not recorded which).

A few counts support this clonotype. This chain uses TRBV5-4 with TRBJ2-2, with D perhaps TRBD1 (6 bases). Germline CDR1 is SGHNT and CDR2 is YYREEE (reference sequence). CDR3 length: 16 residues. Trimming took off 0 bases at V and 5 bases at J, with 14 bases between the two ends. CDR3 sequence (DNA): TGTGCCAGCAGCTTGGCATCTGGGACACGGACCGGGGAGCTGTTTTTT. It specifies CASSLASGTRTGELFF.

This clonotype has just a few counts. The chain employs TRBV5-8 and TRBJ1-5; the D gene is possibly TRBD1 (5 bases). Trimming shortened V by 0 bases and J by 3 bases, and 10 bases separated the two germline ends. Germline V gene data show CDR1 as SGHTS and CDR2 as YDEGEE. The CDR3 has 15 residues. The CDR3 spells CASSLARGANQPQHF. The CDR3 DNA sequence: TGTGCCAGCAGCTTGGCCCGGGGCGCCAATCAGCCCCAGCATTTT.

The gene calls are TRBV15 and TRBJ1-1; no firm D call. The V end was cut by 2 bases, the J end by 1 base, with 8 bases between. The CDR3 has 14 residues. Germline V gene lookup returns CDR1 LNHNV and CDR2 YYDKDF (reference sequence). The CDR3 region is CATSRSAPNTEAFF. The DNA for the CDR3 is TGTGCCACCAGCAGATCGGCACCGAACACTGAAGCTTTCTTT.

The chain couples TRBV2 to TRBJ2-7, with D perhaps TRBD1 (5 bases). CDR3 size: 17 residues. Germline CDR1 SNHLY, CDR2 FYNNEI. Between the trimmed V and J ends, which lost 6 bases and 3 bases, there was a span of 24 bases. DNA of the CDR3: TGTGCCAGCAGCCCCGCACTACTCCGCAGGGCTTGCTACGAGCAGTACGTC. This codes for CASSPALLRRACYEQYV.

This clonotype has a single count. The V call is TRBV10-2, the J call TRBJ2-1, with 10 bases identical to TRBD2. J was trimmed by 6 bases and V by 5 bases; bases with no gene match: 4. Germline V lookup: CDR1 WSHSY, CDR2 SAAADI. There are 14 residues in the CDR3. CDR3 region: CASSLAGGTNEQFF. For the CDR3, the DNA is TGCGCCAGCAGTTTAGCGGGAGGTACCAATGAGCAGTTCTTC.

The J gene is TRBJ1-2, the V gene TRBV24-1; 7 positions match TRBD1. This CDR3 has 14 amino acids. The ends lost 7 bases at V and 5 bases at J; junction bases unmatched: 9. From germline, CDR1 is KGHDR and CDR2 SFDVKD. The CDR3, as DNA: TGTGCCACCAGCACCCAGGGGGAAGAGTATGGCTACACCTTC. Amino acids: CATSTQGEEYGYTF.

The CDR3 DNA follows: TGTGCCAGTAGTCCCGGGGACAGGGGGTTTGAGACCCAGTACTTC. The encoded protein is CASSPGDRGFETQYF. The gene calls are TRBV19 and TRBJ2-5, with TRBD1 identical over 11 bases. There are 15 residues in the CDR3. Germline V gives CDR1 LNHDA, CDR2 SQIVND (reference sequence). The J segment lost 5 bases and the V segment lost 5 bases, leaving 7 bases of the junction unmatched.

With regard to this clonotype: Possible read error: a much larger clone is one base away. The rearrangement links TRBV6-2 or TRBV6-3 to TRBJ1-1; D gene ambiguous. CDR1 and CDR2 (germline): MNHEY, SVGEGT. The CDR3 totals 12 residues. DNA for the CDR3: TGTGTCAGCAGTTACGCCCGGACTGAAGCTTTCTTT. Translating it yields CVSSYARTEAFF.

About this clonotype: The junction and the germline gene differ at one end; a read error may be behind it. The V call is TRBV7-9, the J call TRBJ2-1; D not resolved. Per the germline V gene, CDR1 is SEHNR and CDR2 is FQNEAQ (reference sequence). This CDR3 contains 13 residues. For the CDR3, the DNA is TGTGCCAGCTCAGCAACCTCCTACAATGGGCAGTTCTTC. This translates into CASSATSYNGQFF. Full variable domain (rest looked up from reference TRBV7-9 and TRBJ2-1): DTGVSQNPRHKITKRGQNVTFRCDPISEHNRLYWYRQTLGQGPEFLTYFQNEAQLEKSRLLSDRFSAERPKGSFSTLEIQRTEQGDSAMYLCASSATSYNGQFFGPGTRLTVL.